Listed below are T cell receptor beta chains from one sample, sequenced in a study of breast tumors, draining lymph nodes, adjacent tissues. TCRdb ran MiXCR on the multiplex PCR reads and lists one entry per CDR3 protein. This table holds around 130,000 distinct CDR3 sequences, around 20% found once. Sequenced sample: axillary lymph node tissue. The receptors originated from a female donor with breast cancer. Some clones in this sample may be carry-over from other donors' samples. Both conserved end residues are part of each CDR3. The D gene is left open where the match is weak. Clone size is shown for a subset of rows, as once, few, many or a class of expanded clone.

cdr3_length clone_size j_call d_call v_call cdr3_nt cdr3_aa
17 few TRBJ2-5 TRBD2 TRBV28 TGTGCCAGCAGTTTATTTGGGACTAGCGGACCACAAGAGACCCAGTACTTC CASSLFGTSGPQETQYF
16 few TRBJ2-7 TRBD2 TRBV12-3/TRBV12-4 TGTGCCAGCAGTTTAGGGCTAGCGGGAAGCGCCTACGAGCAGTACTTC CASSLGLAGSAYEQYF
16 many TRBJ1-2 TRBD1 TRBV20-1 TGCAGTGCTAGTCCGGGACAGGGTACTGGTGACTATGGCTACACCTTC CSASPGQGTGDYGYTF
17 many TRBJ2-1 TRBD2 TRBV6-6 TGTGCCAGCAGTTTACCGACTAGCGGGAGCCCCTACAATGAGCAGTTCTTC CASSLPTSGSPYNEQFF
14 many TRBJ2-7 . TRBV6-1 TGTGCCAGCAGTCCTCATTACAGGGCTTACGAGCAGTACTTC CASSPHYRAYEQYF
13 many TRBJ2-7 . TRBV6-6 TGTGCCACCTCTTCCGGGGGTTCCAGCGAGCAGTACTTC CATSSGGSSEQYF
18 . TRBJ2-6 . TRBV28 TGTGCCAGCAGCCCAGTGGAGGGGTCGGACTCTGGGGCCAACGTCCTGACTTTC CASSPVEGSDSGANVLTF
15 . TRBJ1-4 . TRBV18 TGTGCCAGCTCACCATACAGGGTTGAAGGAGAAAAACTGTCTTTT CASSPYRVEGEKLSF
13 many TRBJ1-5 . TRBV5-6 TGTGCCAGCAGCTTACATAGCAATCAGCCCCAGCATTTT CASSLHSNQPQHF
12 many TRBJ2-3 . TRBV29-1 TGCAGCGTTGAAGTGGGAGCAGATACGCAGTATTTT CSVEVGADTQYF
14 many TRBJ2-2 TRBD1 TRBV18 TGTGCCAGCTCCGGGACAGGGAGCACCGGGGAGCTGTTTTTT CASSGTGSTGELFF
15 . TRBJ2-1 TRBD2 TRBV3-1 TGTGCCAGCAGCCGCGAGCAAAGCGGGAATTACGAGCAGTTCTTC CASSREQSGNYEQFF
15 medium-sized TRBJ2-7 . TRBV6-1 TGTGCCAGCAGAGAGGACAGTGACGTCGTGTACGAGCAGTACTTC CASREDSDVVYEQYF
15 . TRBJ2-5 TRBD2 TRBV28 TGTGCCAGTACACGGGGACTAGCGGGAGGAGAGACCCAGTACTTC CASTRGLAGGETQYF
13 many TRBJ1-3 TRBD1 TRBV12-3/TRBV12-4 TGTGCCAGCAGAACAGGGGCTGGAAACACCATATATTTT CASRTGAGNTIYF
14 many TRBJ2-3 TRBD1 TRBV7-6 TGTGCCAGCAGCTCCCGGACAGGGAGAGATACGCAGTATTTT CASSSRTGRDTQYF
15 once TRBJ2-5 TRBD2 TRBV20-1 TGCAGTGCTAGCGAGGCTGCCCGGGAGGGGGAGACCCAGTACTTC CSASEAAREGETQYF
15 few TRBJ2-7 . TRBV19 TGTGCCAGTAGTACAAACTTGAGAGGGTCCCACGAGCAGTACTTC CASSTNLRGSHEQYF
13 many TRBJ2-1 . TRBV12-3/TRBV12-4 TGTGCCAGCAGCCCTAGCCCCTACAATGAGCAGTTCTTC CASSPSPYNEQFF